This TCR beta chain was retrieved from a study of T-cell reconstitution after alpha-beta-depleted transplantation in children. Points from the study as a whole: Expanded graft clones, several hundred of them, were reportedly the source of alpha-beta T cells about two months after transplant. Among T cells one year after transplant, newly produced cells accounted for most counts and diversity.

This clonotype was detected only a few times. Its antigen is as yet unknown. Preparation of the TCRbeta library was carried out with unique molecular identifiers. TCRdb ran MiXCR on the PCR reads and lists one entry per CDR3 protein. The sample lists hundreds of thousands of distinct CDR3 sequences, roughly 13% occurring once. The CDR3 consists of 13 residues. V gave up 3 bases and J gave up 5 bases, with 10 bases separating them. Germline loops: CDR1 KGHDR, CDR2 SFDVKD. The rearrangement joins TRBV24-1 to TRBJ2-7, with a weak D call TRBD2 (5 bases). The sequencing here drew on PBMCs, mostly from graft donor cells, taken 360 days after TCRalphabeta/CD19-depleted stem cell transplant. This TCR was recovered from a male patient younger than 18 who had a stem cell transplant for acute myeloid leukemia, so the T cells may come from the graft donor. The CDR3 reads CATSDVNGNEQYF. The CDR3 nucleotides are TGTGCCACCAGTGATGTTAACGGGAACGAGCAGTACTTC.